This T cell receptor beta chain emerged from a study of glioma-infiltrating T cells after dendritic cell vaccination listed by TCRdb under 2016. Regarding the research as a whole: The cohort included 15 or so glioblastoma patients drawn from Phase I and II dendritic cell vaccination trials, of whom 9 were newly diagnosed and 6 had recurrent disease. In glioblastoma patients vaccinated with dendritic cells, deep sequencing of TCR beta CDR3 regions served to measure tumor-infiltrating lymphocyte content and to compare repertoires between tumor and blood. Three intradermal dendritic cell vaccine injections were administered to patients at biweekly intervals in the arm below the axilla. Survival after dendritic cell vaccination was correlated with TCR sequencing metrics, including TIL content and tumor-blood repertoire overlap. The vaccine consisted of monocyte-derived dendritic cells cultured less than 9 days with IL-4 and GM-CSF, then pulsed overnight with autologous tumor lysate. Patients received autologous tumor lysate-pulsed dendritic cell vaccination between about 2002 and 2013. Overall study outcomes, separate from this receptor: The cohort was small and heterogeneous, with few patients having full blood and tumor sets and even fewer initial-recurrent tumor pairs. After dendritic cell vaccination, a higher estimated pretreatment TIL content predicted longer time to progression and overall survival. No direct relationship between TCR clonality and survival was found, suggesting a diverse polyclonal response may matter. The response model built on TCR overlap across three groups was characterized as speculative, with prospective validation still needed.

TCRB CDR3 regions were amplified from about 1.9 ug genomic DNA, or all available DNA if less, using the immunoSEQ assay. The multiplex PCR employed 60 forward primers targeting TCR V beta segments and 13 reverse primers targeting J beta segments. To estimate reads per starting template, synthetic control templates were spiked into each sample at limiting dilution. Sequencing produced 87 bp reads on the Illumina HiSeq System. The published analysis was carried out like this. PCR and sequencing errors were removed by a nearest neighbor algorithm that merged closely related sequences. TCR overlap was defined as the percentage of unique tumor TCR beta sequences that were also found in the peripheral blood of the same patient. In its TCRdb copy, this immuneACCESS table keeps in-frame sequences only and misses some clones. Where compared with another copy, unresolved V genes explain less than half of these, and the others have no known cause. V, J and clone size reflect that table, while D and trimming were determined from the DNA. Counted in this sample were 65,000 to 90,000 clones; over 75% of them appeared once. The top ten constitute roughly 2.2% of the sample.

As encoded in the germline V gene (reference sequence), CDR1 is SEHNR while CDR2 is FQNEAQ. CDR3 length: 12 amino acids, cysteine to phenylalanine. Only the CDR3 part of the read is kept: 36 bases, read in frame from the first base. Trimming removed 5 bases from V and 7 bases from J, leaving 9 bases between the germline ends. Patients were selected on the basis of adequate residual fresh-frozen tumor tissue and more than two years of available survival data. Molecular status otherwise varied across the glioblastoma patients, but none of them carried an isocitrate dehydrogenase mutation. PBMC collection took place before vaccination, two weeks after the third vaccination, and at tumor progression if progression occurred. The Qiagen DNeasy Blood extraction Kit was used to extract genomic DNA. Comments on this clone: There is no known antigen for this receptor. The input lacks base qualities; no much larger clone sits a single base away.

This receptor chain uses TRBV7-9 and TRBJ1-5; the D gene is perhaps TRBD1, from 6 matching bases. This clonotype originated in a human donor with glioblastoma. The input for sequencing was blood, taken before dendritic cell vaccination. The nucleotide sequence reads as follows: TGTGCCAGCAGCGGGGGCCGGCAGCCCCAGCATTTT. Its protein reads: CASSGGRQPQHF.